The subject of this entry is one TCR beta chain. Its antigen is not known. The data originate from a study of post-analysis software for immune sequencing data. Background on the study: The courses of disease that were included comprised relapsing-remitting, secondary progressive and progressive-relapsing multiple sclerosis.

CDR1 is MDHEN and CDR2 is SYDVKM in the germline V gene. This CDR3 contains 19 residues. The ends were cut back, 5 bases at V and 2 bases at J, with 27 bases in the middle. Study-wide results and limits: Compared with controls, patients showed significantly lower normalized Chao1 diversity. Four to six TRBV segments (TRBV5-6, TRBV5-1 and TRBV20-1 among them) occurred more frequently in patients than in controls.

cDNA libraries of TCR beta carried unique molecular identifiers. Each sample of about 0.95 to 11 million input T cells yielded roughly 500,000 cDNA molecules, so each molecule approximated one T cell. TCRdb independently ran MiXCR on the PCR reads; one entry per CDR3 protein. The sample comprises about 430,000 distinct CDR3 sequences, roughly 38% of which are singletons, and 7.6% rests with the top ten. The TCR comes from a girl aged 2 to 10 with multiple sclerosis. The chain has TRBV28 and TRBJ2-5, with a weak D call TRBD2 (5 bases). Sequencing was carried out using blood. The CDR3 DNA follows: TGTGCCAGCAGTCTTCGACGACACGACTCCGTGTGGGAGCAAGAGACCCAGTACTTC. This sequence encodes CASSLRRHDSVWEQETQYF.